Described below is a single TCR beta chain sequence and its context. Its specificity is unknown. The CDR3 spans 15 residues. Trimming left V 6 bases short and J 0 bases short, with 15 bases between. CDR1 MNHEY and CDR2 SMNVEV come from the germline V gene (reference sequence). The data are from a study of cytomegalovirus exposure and HLA in healthy donors. Study conclusions and caveats: A missense variant in DCLRE1C was later tied to TCR beta V- and J-gene trimming.

The PCR had 60 Vbeta and 13 Jbeta primers. Generated by immunoSEQ multiplex PCR, the TCRdb table keeps only in-frame clones and is missing some. The table records roughly 93,000 clones, approximately 80% of them present only once. The chain uses TRBV27 and TRBJ2-7; perhaps TRBD1 as D (6 bases). The receptor's source is a man between 35 and 55 years old in good health and CMV-seronegative. Sequencing was performed on PBMCs. The CDR3 nucleotides are TGTGCCAGCAGATCGACAGGCCGCACCTCCTACGAGCAGTACTTC. It translates to CASRSTGRTSYEQYF.